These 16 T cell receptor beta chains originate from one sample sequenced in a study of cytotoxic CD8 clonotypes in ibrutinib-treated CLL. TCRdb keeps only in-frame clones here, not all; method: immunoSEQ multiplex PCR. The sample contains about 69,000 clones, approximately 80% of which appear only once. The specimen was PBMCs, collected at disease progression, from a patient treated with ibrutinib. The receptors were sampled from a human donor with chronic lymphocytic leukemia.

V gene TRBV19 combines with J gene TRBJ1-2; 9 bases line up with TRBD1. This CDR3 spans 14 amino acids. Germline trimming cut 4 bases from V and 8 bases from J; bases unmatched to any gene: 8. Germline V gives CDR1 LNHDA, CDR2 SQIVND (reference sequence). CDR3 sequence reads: CASSTGTGLGGYTF. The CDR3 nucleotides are TGTGCCAGTAGTACTGGGACAGGGCTTGGAGGCTACACCTTC.

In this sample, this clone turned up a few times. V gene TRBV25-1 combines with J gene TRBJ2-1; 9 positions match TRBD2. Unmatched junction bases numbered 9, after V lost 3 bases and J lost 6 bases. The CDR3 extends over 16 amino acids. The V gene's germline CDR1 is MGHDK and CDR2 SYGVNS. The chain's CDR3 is CASSDLAGPGVNEQFF. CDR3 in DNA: TGTGCCAGCAGTGATCTAGCGGGACCCGGAGTCAATGAGCAGTTCTTC.

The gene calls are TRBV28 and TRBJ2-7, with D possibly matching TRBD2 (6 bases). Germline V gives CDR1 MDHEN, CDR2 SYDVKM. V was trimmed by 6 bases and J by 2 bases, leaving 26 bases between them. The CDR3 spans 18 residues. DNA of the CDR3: TGTGCCAGCAGCGCCCCGGGAGATAAAGAGAGACACCCCTACGAGCAGTACTTC. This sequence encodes CASSAPGDKERHPYEQYF.

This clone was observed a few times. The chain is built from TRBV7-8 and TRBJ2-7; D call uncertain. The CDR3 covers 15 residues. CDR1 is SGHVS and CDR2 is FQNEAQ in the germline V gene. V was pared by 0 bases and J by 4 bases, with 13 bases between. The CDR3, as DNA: TGTGCCAGCAGCTTAGCCCCAGGAGTACTGTACGAGCAGTACTTC. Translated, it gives CASSLAPGVLYEQYF.

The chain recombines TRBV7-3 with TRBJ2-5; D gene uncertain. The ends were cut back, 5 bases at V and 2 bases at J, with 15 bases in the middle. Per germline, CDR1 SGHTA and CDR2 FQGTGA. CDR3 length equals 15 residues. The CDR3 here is CASSPTGLSQETQYF. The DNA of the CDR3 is TGTGCCAGCAGCCCTACCGGGCTGAGTCAAGAGACCCAGTACTTC.

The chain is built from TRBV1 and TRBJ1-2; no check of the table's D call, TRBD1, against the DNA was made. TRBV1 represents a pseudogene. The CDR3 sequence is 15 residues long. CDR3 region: CTSSTSAMGPYGYTF. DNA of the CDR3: TGCACCAGCAGCACCTCGGCGATGGGCCCCTATGGCTACACCTTC.

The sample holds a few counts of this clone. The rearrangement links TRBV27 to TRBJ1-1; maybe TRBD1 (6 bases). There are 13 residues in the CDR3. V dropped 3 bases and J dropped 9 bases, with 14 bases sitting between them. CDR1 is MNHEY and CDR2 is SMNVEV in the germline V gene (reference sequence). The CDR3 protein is CASSLPSGDKAFF. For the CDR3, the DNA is TGTGCCAGCAGTTTGCCCTCAGGGGATAAAGCTTTCTTT.

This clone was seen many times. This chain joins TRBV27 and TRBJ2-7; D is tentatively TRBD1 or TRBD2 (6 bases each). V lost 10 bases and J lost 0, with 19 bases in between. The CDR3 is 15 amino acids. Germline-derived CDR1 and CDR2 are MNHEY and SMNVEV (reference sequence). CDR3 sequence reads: CATKGGGQSSYEQYF. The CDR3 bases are TGTGCCACCAAGGGGGGCGGGCAGAGCTCCTACGAGCAGTACTTC.

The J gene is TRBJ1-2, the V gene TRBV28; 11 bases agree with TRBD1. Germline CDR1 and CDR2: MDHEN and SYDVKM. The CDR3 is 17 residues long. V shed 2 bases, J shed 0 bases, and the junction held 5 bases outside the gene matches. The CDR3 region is CASSLVGTGGANYGYTF. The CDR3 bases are TGTGCCAGCAGTTTAGTAGGGACAGGGGGAGCTAACTATGGCTACACCTTC.

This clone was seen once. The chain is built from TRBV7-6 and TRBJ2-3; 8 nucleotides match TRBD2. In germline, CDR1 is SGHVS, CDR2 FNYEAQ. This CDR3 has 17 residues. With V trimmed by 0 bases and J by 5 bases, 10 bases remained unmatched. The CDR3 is CASSLAPRLRGGDTQYF. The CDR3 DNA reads TGTGCCAGCAGCTTAGCCCCGCGACTTCGGGGGGGAGATACGCAGTATTTT.

The CDR3 spells CASTPGGPVSSYEQYF. CDR3 in DNA: TGTGCCAGCACTCCGGGGGGGCCTGTTTCCTCCTACGAGCAGTACTTC. This chain uses TRBV5-8 with TRBJ2-7; 8 positions agree with TRBD2. Germline CDR1 and CDR2: SGHTS and YDEGEE. CDR3 size: 16 residues. V lost 6 bases to trimming and J lost 0 bases; unmatched junction nucleotides: 11.

DNA for the CDR3: TGTGCCATCCGACTAGCGGGAGTATCTGCTGAGCAGTTCTTC. Residues: CAIRLAGVSAEQFF. This chain links TRBV15 with TRBJ2-1, with 12 positions matching TRBD2. This CDR3 contains 14 residues. Per germline, CDR1 LNHNV and CDR2 YYDKDF (reference sequence). J was trimmed by 9 bases and V by 10 bases; bases with no gene match: 10.

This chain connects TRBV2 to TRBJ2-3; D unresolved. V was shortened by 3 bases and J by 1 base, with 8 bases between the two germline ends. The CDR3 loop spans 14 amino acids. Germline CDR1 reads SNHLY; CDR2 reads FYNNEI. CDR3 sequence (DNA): TGTGCCAGCAGTGACCGACGGGGCACAGATACGCAGTATTTT. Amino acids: CASSDRRGTDTQYF. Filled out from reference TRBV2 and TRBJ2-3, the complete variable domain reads EPEVTQTPSHQVTQMGQEVILRCVPISNHLYFYWYRQILGQKVEFLVSFYNNEISEKSEIFDDQFSVERPDGSNFTLKIRSTKLEDSAMYFCASSDRRGTDTQYFGPGTRLTVL.

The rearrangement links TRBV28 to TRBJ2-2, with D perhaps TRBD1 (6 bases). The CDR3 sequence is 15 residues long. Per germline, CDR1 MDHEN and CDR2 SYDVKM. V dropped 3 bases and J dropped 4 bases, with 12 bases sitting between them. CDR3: CASSLTGPFTGELFF. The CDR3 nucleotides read TGTGCCAGCAGTTTGACAGGTCCCTTCACCGGGGAGCTGTTTTTT. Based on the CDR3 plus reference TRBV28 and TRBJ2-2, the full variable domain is DVKVTQSSRYLVKRTGEKVFLECVQDMDHENMFWYRQDPGLGLRLIYFSYDVKMKEKGDIPEGYSVSREKKERFSLILESASTNQTSMYLCASSLTGPFTGELFFGEGSRLTVL.

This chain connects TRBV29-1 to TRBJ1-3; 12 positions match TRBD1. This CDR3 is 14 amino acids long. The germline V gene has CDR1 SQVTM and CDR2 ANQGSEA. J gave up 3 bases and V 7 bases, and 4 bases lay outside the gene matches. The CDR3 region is CSAGTGGLGNTIYF. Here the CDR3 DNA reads TGCAGCGCTGGGACAGGGGGCCTTGGAAACACCATATATTTT.

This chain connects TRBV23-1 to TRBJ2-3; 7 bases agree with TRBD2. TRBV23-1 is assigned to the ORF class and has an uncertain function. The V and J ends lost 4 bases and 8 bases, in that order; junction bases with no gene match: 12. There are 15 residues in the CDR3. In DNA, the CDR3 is TGCGCCAGCAGTCCTGGACTAGACGACGCAGGTACGCAGTATTTT. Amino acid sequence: CASSPGLDDAGTQYF.